The following is a T cell receptor beta chain sequence with its context. The antigen is unknown. Assay: immunoSEQ multiplex PCR; the TCRdb copy retains only in-frame clones and omits some. The repertoire holds over 55,000 clones, with 84% as singletons. This entry comes from a study of OX40 agonist ivuxolimab in advanced cancers. Overall study: Patients were treated with ivuxolimab, an agonistic anti-OX40 (CD134) antibody. Ivuxolimab was administered intravenously to patients at 0.01 to 10 mg/kg every 2 weeks.

Findings of the study overall: More expanded clones were seen, on average, in CD8+ T cells than in CD4+. The work left the antigen specificity of expanded peripheral T cells undetermined.

Here the sequenced sample was CD4+ or CD8+ T cells sorted from blood, taken in a trial of the OX40 agonist ivuxolimab. The receptor comes from an adult with an advanced solid tumor such as melanoma, head and neck, liver or kidney cancer.

Here the CDR3 DNA reads TGTGCCAGCAGCTTGGAGGCAGAGGATACGCAGTATTTT. Translated: CASSLEAEDTQYF. The chain has TRBV11-2 and TRBJ2-3, with D maybe TRBD2 (5 bases). This CDR3 has 13 residues. Trimming pared 3 bases from V and 6 bases from J, leaving 10 bases between. CDR1 and CDR2 from the germline V gene are SGHAT and FQNNGV. Based on the CDR3 plus reference TRBV11-2 and TRBJ2-3, the full variable domain is EAGVAQSPRYKIIEKRQSVAFWCNPISGHATLYWYQQILGQGPKLLIQFQNNGVVDDSQLPKDRFSAERLKGVDSTLKIQPAKLEDSAVYLCASSLEAEDTQYFGPGTRLTVL.